The rows below give T cell receptor beta chains drawn from one sample of a study of CD8 T cells in ankylosing spondylitis. Each CDR3 protein gets one entry after TCRdb re-called the 5' RACE reads with MiXCR. The sample lists 220,000 or so distinct CDR3 sequences, about 10% occurring once. Sample: blood, either unsorted or a sorted T cell fraction (not recorded which). The receptors derive from a male donor with ankylosing spondylitis or in good health (not recorded which). Each CDR3 is given with its conserved first and last residue. The order of the fields is D gene, J gene, clone size, V gene, CDR3 DNA, CDR3 protein. The D gene is left open where the match is weak. Expanded clones are given a class, and other clones once, few, many or no size at all.

d_gene: TRBD1; j_gene: TRBJ1-3; abundance: many; v_gene: TRBV10-3; CDR3nt: TGTGCCATCAGTCAGGGGGACAGGGGCTCTGGAAACACCATATATTTT; CDR3aa: CAISQGDRGSGNTIYF
d_gene: NA; j_gene: TRBJ1-6; abundance: many; v_gene: TRBV7-8; CDR3nt: TGTGCCAGCAGCTCCTGGGAGGGAACCGATAATTCACCCCTCCACTTT; CDR3aa: CASSSWEGTDNSPLHF
d_gene: NA; j_gene: TRBJ1-1; abundance: many; v_gene: TRBV3-1; CDR3nt: TGTGCCAGCAGCCAAACCCCACTGAACACTGAAGCTTTCTTT; CDR3aa: CASSQTPLNTEAFF
d_gene: NA; j_gene: TRBJ1-4; abundance: few; v_gene: TRBV12-3/TRBV12-4; CDR3nt: TGTGCCAGCCGGGATGCGGTTAACGAAAAACTGTTTTTT; CDR3aa: CASRDAVNEKLFF
d_gene: NA; j_gene: TRBJ2-7; abundance: many; v_gene: TRBV20-1; CDR3nt: TGCAGTGCTAGACAACTAGCAGGCGAGCAGTACTTC; CDR3aa: CSARQLAGEQYF
d_gene: NA; j_gene: TRBJ2-1; abundance: NA; v_gene: TRBV2; CDR3nt: TGTGCCAGCAGCGGGTCAGTTAACAATGAGCAGTTCTTC; CDR3aa: CASSGSVNNEQFF
d_gene: NA; j_gene: TRBJ2-1; abundance: many; v_gene: TRBV20-1; CDR3nt: TGCAGTGGTACCTATGGGGGGGGCCGCGTCAATGAGCAGTTCTTC; CDR3aa: CSGTYGGGRVNEQFF
d_gene: NA; j_gene: TRBJ2-1; abundance: many; v_gene: TRBV6-5; CDR3nt: TGTGCCAGCAGTTACGGGACATTTGGGGAGCAGTTCTTC; CDR3aa: CASSYGTFGEQFF
d_gene: NA; j_gene: TRBJ2-3; abundance: many; v_gene: TRBV24-1; CDR3nt: TGTGCCACCAGTGAGGACGGGACGGTCTGGAACACAGATACGCAGTATTTT; CDR3aa: CATSEDGTVWNTDTQYF
d_gene: TRBD2; j_gene: TRBJ2-5; abundance: NA; v_gene: TRBV10-3; CDR3nt: TGTGCCATCAGTGACGGTCTAGCGGGCCAAGAGACCCAGTACTTC; CDR3aa: CAISDGLAGQETQYF
d_gene: NA; j_gene: TRBJ2-3; abundance: many; v_gene: TRBV18; CDR3nt: TGTGCCAGCTCACGCGGTCGGGCGGAGGATACGCAGTATTTT; CDR3aa: CASSRGRAEDTQYF
d_gene: TRBD2; j_gene: TRBJ2-2; abundance: many; v_gene: TRBV20-1; CDR3nt: TGCAGTGCTGATCCCCTAGCGGGGGGGAAGGACACCGGGGAGCTGTTTTTT; CDR3aa: CSADPLAGGKDTGELFF
d_gene: NA; j_gene: TRBJ2-2; abundance: many; v_gene: TRBV7-2; CDR3nt: TGTGCCAGCAGCTTAAACGGAAACACCGGGGAGCTGTTTTTT; CDR3aa: CASSLNGNTGELFF
d_gene: NA; j_gene: TRBJ2-7; abundance: many; v_gene: TRBV12-3/TRBV12-4; CDR3nt: TGTGCCAGCAGCCCTGGTTCCTACGAGCAGTACTTC; CDR3aa: CASSPGSYEQYF
d_gene: NA; j_gene: TRBJ2-3; abundance: NA; v_gene: TRBV20-1; CDR3nt: TGCAGTGCTGGGCCGACTTACACAGATACGCCGTATTTT; CDR3aa: CSAGPTYTDTPYF
d_gene: NA; j_gene: TRBJ2-6; abundance: NA; v_gene: TRBV20-1; CDR3nt: TGCAGCGGTTTCGTCTCTGGGGCCAACGTCCTGACTTTC; CDR3aa: CSGFVSGANVLTF
d_gene: NA; j_gene: TRBJ2-7; abundance: many; v_gene: TRBV12-3/TRBV12-4; CDR3nt: TGTGCCAGCAGTTTAGCGAGTCCCCTGGACGTAGGGTCCTACGAGCAGTACTTC; CDR3aa: CASSLASPLDVGSYEQYF
d_gene: TRBD1; j_gene: TRBJ2-1; abundance: NA; v_gene: TRBV20-1; CDR3nt: TGCAGTGCTCCCGGACAGGGGCGACACAATGAGCAGTTCTTC; CDR3aa: CSAPGQGRHNEQFF
d_gene: TRBD1; j_gene: TRBJ2-7; abundance: many; v_gene: TRBV5-1; CDR3nt: TGCGCCAGCAGCTCCGGACAGGGTCCCTACGAGCAGTACTTC; CDR3aa: CASSSGQGPYEQYF
d_gene: TRBD1; j_gene: TRBJ1-1; abundance: few; v_gene: TRBV5-6; CDR3nt: TGTGCCAGCAGCAGGGACAGTGGCACTGAAGCTTTCTTT; CDR3aa: CASSRDSGTEAFF
d_gene: NA; j_gene: TRBJ1-3; abundance: NA; v_gene: TRBV7-9; CDR3nt: TGTGCCAGCAGCACGACAGGAAACACCATATATTTT; CDR3aa: CASSTTGNTIYF
d_gene: NA; j_gene: TRBJ2-3; abundance: many; v_gene: TRBV5-1; CDR3nt: TGCGCCAGCAGCTTGGCGGGCAGAATTAGCACAGATACGCAGTATTTT; CDR3aa: CASSLAGRISTDTQYF
d_gene: TRBD1; j_gene: TRBJ2-7; abundance: many; v_gene: TRBV5-1; CDR3nt: TGCGCCAGCAGCCGGGGACAGGAAAGCTACGAGCAGTACTTC; CDR3aa: CASSRGQESYEQYF
d_gene: NA; j_gene: TRBJ2-7; abundance: few; v_gene: TRBV9; CDR3nt: TGTGCCAGCAGCGTATCCGCCAGCCTTGAGCAGTACTTC; CDR3aa: CASSVSASLEQYF
d_gene: NA; j_gene: TRBJ2-7; abundance: NA; v_gene: TRBV5-1; CDR3nt: TGCGCCAGCAGCTCGTTCCTAAACGTCCTCTCCTACGAGCAGTACTTC; CDR3aa: CASSSFLNVLSYEQYF
d_gene: TRBD1; j_gene: TRBJ2-3; abundance: many; v_gene: TRBV7-9; CDR3nt: TGTGCCAGCGGCTCGGGACAGGGGGTGACAGATACGCAGTATTTT; CDR3aa: CASGSGQGVTDTQYF
d_gene: TRBD2; j_gene: TRBJ2-1; abundance: many; v_gene: TRBV5-1; CDR3nt: TGCGCCAGCAGCTCCCCGGGACTAGCGGGTTACAATGAGCAGTTCTTC; CDR3aa: CASSSPGLAGYNEQFF
d_gene: NA; j_gene: TRBJ2-5; abundance: many; v_gene: TRBV29-1; CDR3nt: TGCAGCGTTGGCCAGGGGGGGGCTCAAGAGACCCAGTACTTC; CDR3aa: CSVGQGGAQETQYF
d_gene: TRBD2; j_gene: TRBJ2-3; abundance: many; v_gene: TRBV5-1; CDR3nt: TGCGCCAGCCAAGGGGACGGGGGGAACACAGATACGCAGTATTTT; CDR3aa: CASQGDGGNTDTQYF
d_gene: TRBD2; j_gene: TRBJ2-3; abundance: many; v_gene: TRBV20-1; CDR3nt: TGCAGTGCTCCCCCGCTAGCGGGGGGGATTAGCACAGATACGCAGTATTTT; CDR3aa: CSAPPLAGGISTDTQYF
d_gene: NA; j_gene: TRBJ2-7; abundance: NA; v_gene: TRBV18; CDR3nt: TGTGCCAGCTCACCACCGATGGCAGAGAGGGAGCAGTACTTC; CDR3aa: CASSPPMAEREQYF